Presented here are 23 T cell receptor beta chains from one specimen sequenced in a study of blood T cell repertoires in COVID-19. Some clones are missing from TCRdb's copy, which holds only in-frame ones; the method was immunoSEQ multiplex PCR. Counted here are around 300,000 clones, around 87% occurring once; the ten biggest clones make up under 5%. Sequenced: peripheral blood. These receptors were taken from a woman aged 45-59 years with active or convalescent COVID-19.

This clone came up a few times. The chain combines TRBV21-1 with TRBJ1-1. TRBV21-1 is a pseudogene locus. CDR3 length: 12 residues. The CDR3 DNA reads as TGTGCCAGCGGCGAGGTACGGACTGAAGCTTTCTTT. It is translated as CASGEVRTEAFF.

This rearrangement joins TRBV7-2 to TRBJ1-1; D is unclear. Germline CDR1 is SGHTA and CDR2 is FQGNSA. The CDR3 is 14 amino acids. Trimming left V 1 base short and J 4 bases short, with 10 bases between. The CDR3: CASSLVGALTEAFF. The CDR3 coding sequence is TGTGCCAGCAGCTTAGTAGGAGCTCTCACTGAAGCTTTCTTT.

V usage is TRBV5-4 and J usage is TRBJ2-1, with 10 bases matching TRBD2. The CDR3 is made up of 15 amino acids. Looked up from germline, CDR1 is SGHNT and CDR2 is YYREEE (reference sequence). V lost 3 bases to trimming and J lost 8 bases; unmatched junction nucleotides: 8. The DNA of the CDR3 is TGTGCCAGCAGCTATTATAGCGGGGGGTTCCATGAGCAGTTCTTC. It codes for CASSYYSGGFHEQFF. Together with reference TRBV5-4 and TRBJ2-1, the CDR3 gives the full variable domain: ETGVTQSPTHLIKTRGQQVTLRCSSQSGHNTVSWYQQALGQGPQFIFQYYREEENGRGNFPPRFSGLQFPNYSSELNVNALELDDSALYLCASSYYSGGFHEQFFGPGTRLTVL.

The chain has TRBV7-2 and TRBJ2-7; no clear D gene. The CDR3 is 15 residues long. Trimming took 1 base from V and 0 from J, leaving 10 bases between them. The germline V gene encodes CDR1 SGHTA and CDR2 FQGNSA. The CDR3 sequence is CASSLESESSYEQYF. DNA of the CDR3: TGTGCCAGCAGCTTAGAGTCAGAAAGCTCCTACGAGCAGTACTTC.

This clone was detected once. The J gene is TRBJ1-2, the V gene TRBV29-1, with 9 bases that match TRBD1. The germline gives CDR1 SQVTM, CDR2 ANQGSEA. The CDR3 runs to 12 residues. V gave up 5 bases and J gave up 6 bases; unmatched junction bases: 4. In DNA form, the CDR3 reads TGCAGCGTTTGGACAGGGGAGGATGGCTACACCTTC. Translated, it gives CSVWTGEDGYTF. Full variable domain (outside the CDR3, taken from reference TRBV29-1 and TRBJ1-2): SAVISQKPSRDICQRGTSLTIQCQVDSQVTMMFWYRQQPGQSLTLIATANQGSEATYESGFVIDKFPISRPNLTFSTLTVSNMSPEDSSIYLCSVWTGEDGYTFGSGTRLTVV.

This clone has a handful of counts. The chain joins TRBV20-1 to TRBJ2-5; D is undetermined. Germline values: CDR1 DFQATT, CDR2 SNEGSKA (reference sequence). Trimming removed 1 base from V and 6 bases from J, with 6 bases in between. This CDR3 contains 11 residues. CDR3 DNA sequence: TGCAGTGCTAGAGTTCTACAGACCCAGTACTTC. It is translated as CSARVLQTQYF.

This clone was counted once. The chain recombines TRBV3-1 (or the pseudogene TRBV3-2) with TRBJ2-2; no definite D call. Germline V CDR1 and CDR2: LGHDT, YNNKEL (reference sequence). V was trimmed by 1 base and J by 5 bases, leaving 5 bases between them. CDR3 length: 13 residues. The CDR3: CASSQVRTGELFF. CDR3 sequence (DNA): TGTGCCAGCAGCCAAGTACGGACCGGGGAGCTGTTTTTT.

The table lists this clone with a count of one. The chain links TRBV12-3 or TRBV12-4 to TRBJ2-7; D is possibly TRBD1 (6 bases). Between the trimmed V and J ends, which lost 0 bases and 6 bases, there was a span of 6 bases. The CDR3 extends over 12 amino acids. CDR3 region: CASSLAGGEQYF. The CDR3 DNA is TGTGCCAGCAGTTTAGCAGGGGGCGAGCAGTACTTC.

The V call is TRBV4-3, the J call TRBJ1-2; TRBD1 matches at 7 bases. The CDR3 is made up of 18 amino acids. Germline trimming cut 0 bases from V and 4 bases from J; bases unmatched to any gene: 14. Germline V gives CDR1 LGHNA, CDR2 YSLEER. The CDR3 DNA sequence: TGCGCCAGCAGCCAAGAGAGGGGGCGGGCCCGGGACGGCTATGGCTACACCTTC. Its translation is CASSQERGRARDGYGYTF.

The chain recombines TRBV14 with TRBJ1-2; D remains ambiguous. The germline V gene encodes CDR1 SGHDN and CDR2 FVKESK. CDR3 length: 14 amino acids. With 0 bases removed from V and 8 bases from J, the gap between germline ends came to 13 bases. CDR3 in amino acids: CASSQDRELDGYTF. CDR3 coding DNA: TGTGCCAGCAGCCAAGATAGGGAGCTTGACGGCTACACCTTC.

The chain uses TRBV5-1 and TRBJ1-4, with D hard to call. Germline V gene data show CDR1 as SGHRS and CDR2 as YFSETQ. Trimming cost V 6 bases and J 6 bases, with 12 bases left between them. The CDR3 covers 13 residues. DNA for the CDR3: TGCGCCAGCAAGCCGGGGATCGATGAAAAACTGTTTTTT. This gives the protein CASKPGIDEKLFF.

The V and J genes are TRBV5-6 and TRBJ2-7; D is perhaps TRBD1 (6 bases). Between the trimmed V and J ends, which lost 2 bases and 3 bases, there was a span of 12 bases. This CDR3 contains 14 residues. Germline assignment: CDR1 SGHDT and CDR2 YYEEEE. Here the CDR3 reads CASSFLTGNYEQYF. CDR3 nucleotides: TGTGCCAGCAGCTTCCTCACAGGGAACTACGAGCAGTACTTC.

This chain connects TRBV5-1 to TRBJ1-2; tentatively, D is TRBD1 (6 bases). V shed 4 bases and J shed 3 bases, with 10 bases lying between them. Looked up from germline, CDR1 is SGHRS and CDR2 is YFSETQ. CDR3 length: 13 amino acids. CDR3: CASSRTDDYGYTF. The DNA for the CDR3 is TGCGCCAGCAGCAGGACAGATGACTATGGCTACACCTTC.

V and J are TRBV9 and TRBJ2-7; TRBD1 might be the D (5 bases). CDR1 and CDR2 (germline): SGDLS, YYNGEE. V lost 0 bases, J lost 0 bases, and 7 bases lay in between. There are 14 residues in the CDR3. In nucleotides, the CDR3 is TGTGCCAGCAGCGTAGGGACACTCTCCTACGAGCAGTACTTC. It is translated as CASSVGTLSYEQYF.

The V call is TRBV14, the J call TRBJ2-5, with 7 nucleotides matching TRBD1. The CDR3 loop spans 15 amino acids. Germline CDR1 reads SGHDN; CDR2 reads FVKESK. The ends lost 4 bases at V and 4 bases at J; junction bases unmatched: 9. The CDR3 is CASSPNQRGRETQYF. Here the CDR3 DNA reads TGTGCCAGCAGCCCCAATCAAAGGGGGCGAGAGACCCAGTACTTC.

This chain links TRBV7-2 with TRBJ2-7, with D perhaps TRBD1 (5 bases). V lost 4 bases and J 2 bases, leaving 12 bases between the germline ends. CDR1 and CDR2 (germline): SGHTA, FQGNSA. CDR3 length: 14 residues. The CDR3 region is CASSSIRGTYEQYF. The DNA of the CDR3 is TGTGCCAGCAGCTCTATAAGGGGAACCTACGAGCAGTACTTC. Full variable domain (outside the CDR3, taken from reference TRBV7-2 and TRBJ2-7): GAGVSQSPSNKVTEKGKDVELRCDPISGHTALYWYRQSLGQGLEFLIYFQGNSAPDKSGLPSDRFSAERTGGSVSTLTIQRTQQEDSAVYLCASSSIRGTYEQYFGPGTRLTVT.

The rearrangement links TRBV7-8 to TRBJ1-1, with 9 bases aligning to TRBD1. This CDR3 has 16 amino acids. Germline lookup yields CDR1 SGHVS and CDR2 FQNEAQ. Unmatched junction bases numbered 5, after V lost 0 bases and J lost 3 bases. The CDR3, as DNA: TGTGCCAGCAGCTTAGCCCGACAGGGGGGAGACACTGAAGCTTTCTTT. It encodes CASSLARQGGDTEAFF.

The chain joins TRBV19 to TRBJ2-1; 12 bases match TRBD2. The J segment lost 9 bases and the V segment lost 5 bases, leaving 8 bases of the junction unmatched. CDR3 size: 15 residues. Germline loops: CDR1 LNHDA, CDR2 SQIVND (reference sequence). Here the CDR3 reads CASSARGLAGTEQFF. CDR3 coding DNA: TGTGCCAGTAGTGCGCGTGGACTAGCGGGAACTGAGCAGTTCTTC. The full variable domain, with the rest looked up from reference TRBV19 and TRBJ2-1, is DGGITQSPKYLFRKEGQNVTLSCEQNLNHDAMYWYRQDPGQGLRLIYYSQIVNDFQKGDIAEGYSVSREKKESFPLTVTSAQKNPTAFYLCASSARGLAGTEQFFGPGTRLTVL.

This CDR3 reads CATSAGLNQPQHF. The CDR3 DNA is TGTGCCACCAGCGCGGGACTAAATCAGCCCCAGCATTTT. The chain employs TRBV15 and TRBJ1-5; maybe TRBD1 (5 bases). The CDR3 runs 13 residues. Looked up from germline, CDR1 is LNHNV and CDR2 is YYDKDF (reference sequence). Trimming left V 5 bases short and J 4 bases short, with 9 bases between.

The V gene is TRBV5-1, the J gene TRBJ2-7; 11 bases agree with TRBD1. Germline CDR1 SGHRS, CDR2 YFSETQ. V shed 0 bases and J 5 bases; nucleotides not matched to a gene: 4. This CDR3 is 15 amino acids long. The CDR3 spells CASSLEDRGRDEQYF. CDR3 nucleotides: TGCGCCAGCAGCTTGGAGGACAGGGGGCGGGACGAGCAGTACTTC.

The chain uses TRBV7-8 and TRBJ2-1, with TRBD2 identical over 7 bases. The germline CDR1 and CDR2 sequences are SGHVS and FQNEAQ. J lost 2 bases, V lost 5 bases, and 12 bases had no gene match. The CDR3 runs 17 residues. In nucleotides, the CDR3 is TGTGCCAGCAGCAACCCCCCCGGACTAGTGACCTACAATGAGCAGTTCTTC. It encodes CASSNPPGLVTYNEQFF.

The J gene is TRBJ1-1, the V gene TRBV11-1; the D is unclear. Germline assignment: CDR1 SGHAT and CDR2 FQDESV (reference sequence). This CDR3 spans 13 amino acids. V was trimmed by 1 base and J by 2 bases, leaving 5 bases between them. The CDR3 reads CASSLDSNTEAFF. CDR3 coding DNA: TGTGCCAGCAGCTTAGATAGTAACACTGAAGCTTTCTTT.

The J gene is TRBJ2-7, the V gene TRBV7-2; 9 bases align to TRBD1. V shed 6 bases and J 0 bases; nucleotides not matched to a gene: 9. From germline, CDR1 is SGHTA and CDR2 FQGNSA. This CDR3 comprises 16 residues. CDR3 bases: TGTGCCAGCAGACAAGGGACAGGGCTAATCTCCTACGAGCAGTACTTC. Translated: CASRQGTGLISYEQYF.